The clone carrying this T cell receptor beta chain was observed a few times. This sample was taken from a study of OX40 agonist ivuxolimab in advanced cancers. Study background: Dosing consisted of intravenous ivuxolimab at 0.01 to 10 mg/kg every 2 weeks. The eligibility criteria allowed prior anti-PD-1, anti-PD-L1 or anti-CTLA-4 therapy, and 30% to 40% had some.

The assay was immunoSEQ multiplex PCR, and TCRdb's table has in-frame clones only and misses some. The sample lists over 45,000 clones; more than 80% were seen once. Collection of blood occurred at baseline, at cycle 4 day 1, and at cycle 7 day 1. There are 14 residues in the CDR3. Germline lookup yields CDR1 MNHEY and CDR2 SMNVEV (reference sequence). Trimming cost V 5 bases and J 5 bases, with 13 bases left between them. The source is an adult with an advanced solid tumor such as melanoma, head and neck, liver or kidney cancer. Sequenced here: CD4+ or CD8+ T cells sorted from blood, sampled in a trial of the OX40 agonist ivuxolimab. The rearrangement joins TRBV27 to TRBJ2-4; perhaps TRBD1 as D (6 bases). The CDR3 nucleotides are TGTGCCAGCAGTAAACAGGGTATGGAAAACATTCAGTACTTC. This encodes CASSKQGMENIQYF.